These 7 T cell receptor beta chains were all obtained from the same sample, sequenced in a study of patients and donors after allogeneic stem cell transplantation. MiXCR was run by TCRdb on the RT-PCR reads, yielding one entry per CDR3 protein. In the table there are roughly 960,000 distinct CDR3 sequences, 18% of which are singletons. Sequencing used blood, either unsorted or a sorted T cell fraction (not recorded which). All receptors derive from a human donor who was either an allogeneic HSCT recipient or a stem cell or donor lymphocyte infusion donor (not recorded which). It is not recorded whose cells these are; they may come from a transplant donor.

The genes are TRBV5-1 and TRBJ2-7; 12 positions agree with TRBD2. The CDR3 runs to 16 residues. Trimming removed 1 base from V and 7 bases from J; junction bases left unmatched: 9. The germline V gene has CDR1 SGHRS and CDR2 YFSETQ. The DNA of the CDR3 is TGCGCCAGCAGCTTGAGTCTAGCGGGAGGGCCCAAGGAGCAGTACTTC. Translation gives CASSLSLAGGPKEQYF.

The V and J genes are TRBV5-4 and TRBJ2-1; TRBD2 matches at 14 bases. Germline CDR1 SGHNT, CDR2 YYREEE (reference sequence). CDR3 length: 17 amino acids. V was clipped by 5 bases and J by 7 bases; unmatched bases: 11. In DNA, the CDR3 is TGTGCCAGCAGACCCTGGGGACTAGCGGGAGTGGGAAATGAGCAGTTCTTC. This gives the protein CASRPWGLAGVGNEQFF.

The V gene is TRBV7-2, the J gene TRBJ1-1, with TRBD1 matching 7 bases. Trimming at V came to 3 bases and at J to 3 bases, leaving 4 bases not matched to a gene. The CDR3 length is 14 residues. Germline V gives CDR1 SGHTA, CDR2 FQGNSA. This chain's CDR3 is CASSFRGFYTEAFF. The CDR3 bases are TGTGCCAGCAGCTTCAGGGGGTTTTACACTGAAGCTTTCTTT.

The chain is built from TRBV11-3 and TRBJ1-1; TRBD1 might be the D (6 bases). Germline V gene data show CDR1 as SGHNT and CDR2 as YENEEA. Trimming stripped 5 bases from V and 4 bases from J, with 17 bases between. The CDR3 runs to 15 residues. The CDR3 DNA reads as TGTGCCAGCAGCCCCCGTGGGGGCTGGGGCACTGAAGCTTTCTTT. It is translated as CASSPRGGWGTEAFF.

This sequence joins TRBV18 and TRBJ2-6, with 9 bases matching TRBD1. CDR3 length: 17 residues. The V segment lost 5 bases and the J segment 4 bases; nucleotides outside the gene matches: 9. Germline V gene data show CDR1 as KGHSH and CDR2 as LQKENI. CDR3 protein: CASSSGTGLIGANVLTF. The CDR3 DNA is TGTGCCAGCTCATCTGGGACAGGGCTAATAGGGGCCAACGTCCTGACTTTC.

CDR3 nucleotides: TGTGCCAGCAGCTTCCGGGACAGTTATTCACCCCTCCACTTT. This encodes CASSFRDSYSPLHF. The chain uses TRBV7-2 and TRBJ1-6; 7 bases match TRBD1. The trim removed 3 bases at V and 8 bases at J, leaving 4 bases unmatched. The CDR3 contains 14 residues. Germline values: CDR1 SGHTA, CDR2 FQGNSA.

This clonotype was found a few times. The chain couples TRBV28 to TRBJ1-1; D not resolved. The CDR3 sequence is 12 residues long. V was shortened by 4 bases and J by 7 bases, with 10 bases between the two germline ends. Germline V gene data show CDR1 as MDHEN and CDR2 as SYDVKM. CDR3 DNA sequence: TGTGCCAGCAGTTCAGCCTCCTATGAAGCTTTCTTT. It encodes CASSSASYEAFF.